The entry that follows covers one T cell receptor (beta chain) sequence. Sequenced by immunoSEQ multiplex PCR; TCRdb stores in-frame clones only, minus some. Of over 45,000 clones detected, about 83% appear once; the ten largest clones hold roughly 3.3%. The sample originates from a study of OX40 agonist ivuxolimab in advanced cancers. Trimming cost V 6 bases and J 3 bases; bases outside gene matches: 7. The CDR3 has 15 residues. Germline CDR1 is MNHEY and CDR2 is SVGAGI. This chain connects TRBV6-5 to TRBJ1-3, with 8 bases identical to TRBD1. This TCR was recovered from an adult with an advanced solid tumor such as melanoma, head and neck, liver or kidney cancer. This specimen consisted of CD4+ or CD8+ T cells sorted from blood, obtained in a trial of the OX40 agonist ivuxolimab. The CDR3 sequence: CASSSLTGVGNTIYF. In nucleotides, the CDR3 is TGTGCCAGCAGCAGCCTGACAGGGGTTGGAAACACCATATATTTT.